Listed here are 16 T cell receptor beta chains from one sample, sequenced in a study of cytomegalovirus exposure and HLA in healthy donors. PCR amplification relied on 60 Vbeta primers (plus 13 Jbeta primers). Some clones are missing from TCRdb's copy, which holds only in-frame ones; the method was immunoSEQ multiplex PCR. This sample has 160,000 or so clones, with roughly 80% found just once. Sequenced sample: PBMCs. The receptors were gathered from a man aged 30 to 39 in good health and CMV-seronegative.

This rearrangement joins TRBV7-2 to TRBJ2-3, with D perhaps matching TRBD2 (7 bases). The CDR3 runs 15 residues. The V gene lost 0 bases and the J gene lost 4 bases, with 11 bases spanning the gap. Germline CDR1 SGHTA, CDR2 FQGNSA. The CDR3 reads CASSLAGGAPDTQYF. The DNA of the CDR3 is TGTGCCAGCAGCTTAGCTGGGGGGGCTCCAGATACGCAGTATTTT. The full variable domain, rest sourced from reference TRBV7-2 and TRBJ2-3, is GAGVSQSPSNKVTEKGKDVELRCDPISGHTALYWYRQSLGQGLEFLIYFQGNSAPDKSGLPSDRFSAERTGGSVSTLTIQRTQQEDSAVYLCASSLAGGAPDTQYFGPGTRLTVL.

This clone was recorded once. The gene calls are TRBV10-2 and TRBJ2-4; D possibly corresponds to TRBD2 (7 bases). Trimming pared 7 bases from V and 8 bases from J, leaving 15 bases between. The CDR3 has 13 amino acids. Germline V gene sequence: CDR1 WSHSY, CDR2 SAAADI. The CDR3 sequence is CASKSGGFDIQYF. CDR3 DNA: TGCGCCAGCAAGTCGGGGGGCTTTGACATTCAGTACTTC.

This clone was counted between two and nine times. CDR3: CASSETGPGNTIYF. In DNA, the CDR3 is TGTGCCAGCAGCGAGACAGGTCCTGGAAACACCATATATTTT. V is TRBV9 and J is TRBJ1-3, with D perhaps TRBD1 (6 bases). Trimming took 3 bases from V and 2 from J, leaving 9 bases between them. The CDR3 runs 14 residues. Per germline, CDR1 SGDLS and CDR2 YYNGEE.

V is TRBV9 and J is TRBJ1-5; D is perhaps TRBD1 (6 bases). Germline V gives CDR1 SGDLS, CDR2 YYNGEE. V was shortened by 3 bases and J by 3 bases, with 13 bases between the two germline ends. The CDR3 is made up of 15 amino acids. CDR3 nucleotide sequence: TGTGCCAGCAGCGATCAGGACAGCCTCAATCAGCCCCAGCATTTT. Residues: CASSDQDSLNQPQHF.

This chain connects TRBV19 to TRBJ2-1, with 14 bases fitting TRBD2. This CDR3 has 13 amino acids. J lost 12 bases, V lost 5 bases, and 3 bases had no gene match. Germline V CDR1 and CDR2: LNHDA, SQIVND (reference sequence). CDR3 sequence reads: CASSRTSGGMQFF. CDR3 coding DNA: TGTGCCAGTAGTCGGACTAGCGGGGGGATGCAGTTCTTC.

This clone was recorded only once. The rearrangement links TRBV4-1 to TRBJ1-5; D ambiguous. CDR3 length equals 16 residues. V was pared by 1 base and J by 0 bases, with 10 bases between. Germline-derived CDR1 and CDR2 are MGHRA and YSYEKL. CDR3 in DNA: TGCGCCAGCAGCCAAGTGTACGGGAATAGCAATCAGCCCCAGCATTTT. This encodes CASSQVYGNSNQPQHF.

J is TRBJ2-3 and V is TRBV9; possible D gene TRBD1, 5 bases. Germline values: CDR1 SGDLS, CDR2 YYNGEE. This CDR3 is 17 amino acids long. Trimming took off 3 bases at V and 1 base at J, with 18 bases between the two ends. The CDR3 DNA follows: TGTGCCAGCAGCGAGGGGCCCACCCCAGAGGGCACAGATACGCAGTATTTT. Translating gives CASSEGPTPEGTDTQYF.

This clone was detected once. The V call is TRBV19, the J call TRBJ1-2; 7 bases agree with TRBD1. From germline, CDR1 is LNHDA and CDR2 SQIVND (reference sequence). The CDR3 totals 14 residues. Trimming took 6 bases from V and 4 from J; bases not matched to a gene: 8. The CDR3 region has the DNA TGTGCCAGTAGGGAACAGGGGATGGGCTATGGCTACACCTTC. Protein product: CASREQGMGYGYTF.

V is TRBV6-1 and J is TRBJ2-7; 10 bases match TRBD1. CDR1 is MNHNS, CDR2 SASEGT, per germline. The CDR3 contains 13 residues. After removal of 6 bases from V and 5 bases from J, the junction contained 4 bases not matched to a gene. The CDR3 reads CASRRQGANEQYF. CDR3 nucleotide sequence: TGTGCCAGCAGGAGACAGGGGGCGAACGAGCAGTACTTC.

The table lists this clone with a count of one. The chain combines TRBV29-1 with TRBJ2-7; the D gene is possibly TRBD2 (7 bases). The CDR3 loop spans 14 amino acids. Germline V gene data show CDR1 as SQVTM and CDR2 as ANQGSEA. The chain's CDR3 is CTALGGAAGHEQYF. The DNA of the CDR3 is TGCACCGCGCTGGGGGGGGCGGCTGGCCACGAGCAGTACTTC.

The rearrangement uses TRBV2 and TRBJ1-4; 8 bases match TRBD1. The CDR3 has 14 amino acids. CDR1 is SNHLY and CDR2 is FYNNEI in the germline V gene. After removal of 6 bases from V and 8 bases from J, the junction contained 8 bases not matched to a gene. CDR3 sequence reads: CASSRQGIWEKLFF. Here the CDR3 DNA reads TGTGCCAGCAGCCGACAGGGGATATGGGAAAAACTGTTTTTT.

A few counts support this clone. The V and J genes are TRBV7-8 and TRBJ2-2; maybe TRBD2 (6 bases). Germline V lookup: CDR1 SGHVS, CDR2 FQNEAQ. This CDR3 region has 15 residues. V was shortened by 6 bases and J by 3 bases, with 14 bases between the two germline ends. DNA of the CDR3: TGTGCCAGCAGTGGGGAGGAGGGCTACACCGGGGAGCTGTTTTTT. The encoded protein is CASSGEEGYTGELFF.

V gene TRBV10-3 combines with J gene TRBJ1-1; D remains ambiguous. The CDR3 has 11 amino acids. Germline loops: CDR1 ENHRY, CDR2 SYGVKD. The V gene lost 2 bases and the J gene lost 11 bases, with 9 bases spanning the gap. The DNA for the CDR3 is TGTGCCATCAGTGAGACCACCAGTGCTTTCTTT. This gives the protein CAISETTSAFF.

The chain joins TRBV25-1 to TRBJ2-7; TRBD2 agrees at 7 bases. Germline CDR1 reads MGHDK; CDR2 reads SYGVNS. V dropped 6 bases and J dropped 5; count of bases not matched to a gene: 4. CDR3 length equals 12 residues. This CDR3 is CASSDTSDEQYF. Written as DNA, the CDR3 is TGTGCCAGCAGCGACACTAGCGACGAGCAGTACTTC.

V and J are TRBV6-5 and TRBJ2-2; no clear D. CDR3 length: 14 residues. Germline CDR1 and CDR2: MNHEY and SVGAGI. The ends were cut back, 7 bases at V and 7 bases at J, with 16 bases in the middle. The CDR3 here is CASTTPLPGGELFF. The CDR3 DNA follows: TGTGCCAGCACCACCCCCCTTCCAGGCGGGGAGCTGTTTTTT.

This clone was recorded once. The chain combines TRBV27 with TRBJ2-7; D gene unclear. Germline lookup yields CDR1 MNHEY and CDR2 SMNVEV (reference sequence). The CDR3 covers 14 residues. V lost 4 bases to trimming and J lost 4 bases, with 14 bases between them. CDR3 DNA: TGTGCCAGCAGTTCCAGGTTGGGCTGGTACGAGCAGTACTTC. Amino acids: CASSSRLGWYEQYF.